These 24 T cell receptor beta chains were all obtained from the same sample, sequenced in a study of blood T cell repertoires in COVID-19. This table comes from immunoSEQ multiplex PCR, and its TCRdb copy is limited to in-frame clones, with some not included. This sample has fewer than 180,000 clones, with just over 85% found just once. Sequencing was performed on peripheral blood. Receptors were obtained from a man between 65 and 85 years old with acute or convalescent COVID-19.

The rearrangement links TRBV30 to TRBJ2-2, with 11 bases fitting TRBD2. There are 15 residues in the CDR3. Trimming took 5 bases from V and 4 from J; bases not matched to a gene: 6. Germline V gene lookup returns CDR1 GTSNPN and CDR2 SVGIG (reference sequence). The CDR3, as DNA: TGTGCCTGGGGTCCGGGACTAGCGGTCACCGGGGAGCTGTTTTTT. Residues: CAWGPGLAVTGELFF.

This clone turned up a few times. This specimen includes other DNA sequences encoding the same CDR3. The genes are TRBV6-5 and TRBJ1-5, with D perhaps TRBD1 (5 bases). This CDR3 region has 14 residues. V lost 0 bases and J 4 bases, leaving 7 bases between the germline ends. The germline CDR1 and CDR2 sequences are MNHEY and SVGAGI. The CDR3 DNA follows: TGTGCCAGCAGTTACTCTGGGGGGAATCAGCCCCAGCATTTT. It yields the protein CASSYSGGNQPQHF.

The rearrangement uses TRBV2 and TRBJ1-2; D may be TRBD1 (6 bases). V lost 4 bases to trimming and J lost 3 bases, with 9 bases between them. The CDR3 has 13 amino acids. Germline V gene data show CDR1 as SNHLY and CDR2 as FYNNEI. CDR3 in amino acids: CASSARGYYGYTF. The CDR3 coding sequence is TGTGCCAGCAGTGCCAGGGGCTACTATGGCTACACCTTC.

The chain couples TRBV5-1 to TRBJ2-5; 12 nucleotides align to TRBD2. Germline V gene lookup returns CDR1 SGHRS and CDR2 YFSETQ. Trimming cost V 4 bases and J 5 bases; bases outside gene matches: 12. CDR3 length equals 17 residues. The CDR3 loop is CASSPSSGLAGLETQYF. The CDR3 nucleotides read TGCGCCAGCAGCCCAAGTTCCGGACTAGCGGGGCTCGAGACCCAGTACTTC.

In nucleotides, the CDR3 is TGTGCCAGCAGTCAAGGGTCTAGTCGAGCCTACGAGCAGTACTTC. It encodes CASSQGSSRAYEQYF. The rearrangement links TRBV2 to TRBJ2-7; D remains ambiguous. The V end lost 5 bases, the J end lost 2 bases, and 16 bases lay between the germline ends. CDR1 SNHLY and CDR2 FYNNEI come from the germline V gene. This CDR3 has 15 residues.

The V and J genes are TRBV9 and TRBJ1-2; D is unresolved. With 7 bases removed from V and 0 bases from J, the gap between germline ends came to 10 bases. Germline CDR1 SGDLS, CDR2 YYNGEE. CDR3 length: 13 residues. The DNA of the CDR3 is TGTGCCAGCTCCTATGTCACTAACTATGGCTACACCTTC. Translation: CASSYVTNYGYTF.

The chain carries TRBV29-1 and TRBJ1-2; D is possibly TRBD1 (6 bases). This CDR3 comprises 14 residues. Per the germline V gene, CDR1 is SQVTM and CDR2 is ANQGSEA. Trimming cost V 6 bases and J 3 bases, with 17 bases left between them. In DNA, the CDR3 is TGCAGCGTGTCCCCGGGGGGCATCGACTATGGCTACACCTTC. Translation gives CSVSPGGIDYGYTF.

The CDR3 coding sequence is TGTGCCAGCAGTTATCGCCAGGGGAACTATGGCTACACCTTC. The encoded protein is CASSYRQGNYGYTF. The V gene is TRBV5-4, the J gene TRBJ1-2; TRBD1 is a possible D gene (6 bases). CDR1 and CDR2 (germline): SGHNT, YYREEE (reference sequence). The CDR3 covers 14 residues. Deletions cut 5 bases from V and 2 bases from J, with 13 bases between.

V usage is TRBV30 and J usage is TRBJ2-2; 11 bases fit TRBD2. CDR3 length equals 14 residues. The V segment lost 7 bases and the J segment 2 bases; nucleotides outside the gene matches: 3. The germline V gene has CDR1 GTSNPN and CDR2 SVGIG (reference sequence). The CDR3 DNA reads as TGTGCCTCGGGGACTAGCGGTAACACCGGGGAGCTGTTTTTT. Translation: CASGTSGNTGELFF.

V is TRBV30 and J is TRBJ1-1; D not certain. CDR1 GTSNPN and CDR2 SVGIG come from the germline V gene (reference sequence). The CDR3 covers 12 residues. The germline V and J ends were trimmed by 5 bases and 5 bases, with 12 bases remaining between them. The CDR3 here is CAWGREGTEAFF. CDR3 coding DNA: TGTGCCTGGGGAAGGGAGGGAACTGAAGCTTTCTTT.

V gene TRBV11-2 combines with J gene TRBJ2-4; D gene uncertain. In germline, CDR1 is SGHAT, CDR2 FQNNGV. This CDR3 has 13 amino acids. Trimming took off 2 bases at V and 0 bases at J, with 2 bases between the two ends. CDR3 sequence reads: CASSLLAKNIQYF. CDR3 sequence (DNA): TGTGCCAGCAGCTTACTAGCCAAAAACATTCAGTACTTC. Full variable domain (remainder filled in from reference TRBV11-2 and TRBJ2-4): EAGVAQSPRYKIIEKRQSVAFWCNPISGHATLYWYQQILGQGPKLLIQFQNNGVVDDSQLPKDRFSAERLKGVDSTLKIQPAKLEDSAVYLCASSLLAKNIQYFGAGTRLSVL.

The chain carries TRBV9 and TRBJ2-6; a weak D match, TRBD2 (6 bases). Germline V lookup: CDR1 SGDLS, CDR2 YYNGEE. Trimming removed 0 bases from V and 3 bases from J, with 13 bases in between. The CDR3 extends over 17 amino acids. The CDR3 protein is CASSVAVGGHGANVLTF. CDR3 bases: TGTGCCAGCAGCGTAGCTGTCGGGGGTCATGGGGCCAACGTCCTGACTTTC.

V is TRBV6-5 and J is TRBJ1-3; 8 bases line up with TRBD1. The V gene's germline CDR1 is MNHEY and CDR2 SVGAGI. Losses at the gene ends were 5 bases for V and 0 bases for J; bases not matched to a gene: 3. The CDR3 is made up of 15 amino acids. The CDR3 is CASSPTGGSGNTIYF. CDR3 sequence (DNA): TGTGCCAGCAGTCCCACAGGGGGCTCTGGAAACACCATATATTTT.

This clone has just one count. The V call is TRBV24-1, the J call TRBJ2-1; 14 bases map to TRBD2. The germline gives CDR1 KGHDR, CDR2 SFDVKD. The trim removed 5 bases at V and 5 bases at J, leaving 7 bases unmatched. The CDR3 is made up of 17 amino acids. CDR3 sequence: CATSALGLAGDNNEQFF. CDR3 nucleotide sequence: TGTGCCACCAGTGCCCTGGGACTAGCGGGAGATAACAATGAGCAGTTCTTC.

The chain's CDR3 is CASSTDRGTYNEQFF. In DNA form, the CDR3 reads TGTGCCAGTAGTACCGACAGGGGAACCTACAATGAGCAGTTCTTC. V usage is TRBV19 and J usage is TRBJ2-1, with 8 bases matching TRBD1. With V trimmed by 4 bases and J by 2 bases, 4 bases remained unmatched. This CDR3 contains 15 residues. Germline V gene sequence: CDR1 LNHDA, CDR2 SQIVND (reference sequence).

The V gene is TRBV5-5, the J gene TRBJ1-2; 11 bases align to TRBD1. The V segment lost 2 bases and the J segment 3 bases; nucleotides outside the gene matches: 3. In germline, CDR1 is SGHKS, CDR2 YYEKEE (reference sequence). The CDR3 spans 15 residues. The chain's CDR3 is CASSFLGQGDYGYTF. The CDR3 DNA reads as TGTGCCAGCAGCTTTTTGGGACAGGGGGACTATGGCTACACCTTC.

V and J are TRBV4-3 and TRBJ1-1; D perhaps matches TRBD1 (5 bases). Germline V gene data show CDR1 as LGHNA and CDR2 as YSLEER. CDR3 length: 14 amino acids. Trimming removed 1 base at V and 9 bases at J, with 15 bases between. As DNA, the CDR3 is TGCGCCAGCAGCCAAGTGGTGGGGGGGGATAAAGCTTTCTTT. Its translation is CASSQVVGGDKAFF.

The V gene is TRBV19, the J gene TRBJ2-7; tentative D call: TRBD1 (6 bases). Trimming took off 3 bases at V and 4 bases at J, with 13 bases between the two ends. The length of the CDR3 is 14 residues. Looked up from germline, CDR1 is LNHDA and CDR2 is SQIVND (reference sequence). The CDR3 bases are TGTGCCAGTAGTATTGCAGGGGACCAATACGAGCAGTACTTC. It yields the protein CASSIAGDQYEQYF.

The gene calls are TRBV6-4 and TRBJ2-2; D not resolved. V lost 5 bases to trimming and J lost 6 bases, with 10 bases between them. In germline, CDR1 is MRHNA, CDR2 SNTAGT. The CDR3 has 13 residues. CDR3 sequence: CASSRSQAGELFF. The CDR3 nucleotides are TGTGCCAGCAGTCGGTCCCAGGCCGGGGAGCTGTTTTTT.

The rearrangement joins TRBV7-6 to TRBJ2-1; 11 nucleotides line up with TRBD2. Germline lookup yields CDR1 SGHVS and CDR2 FNYEAQ. The CDR3 has 15 amino acids. J was trimmed by 3 bases and V by 5 bases; bases with no gene match: 3. DNA for the CDR3: TGTGCCAGCAGCCCACTAGCGGGAGTCTACAATGAGCAGTTCTTC. This sequence encodes CASSPLAGVYNEQFF.

The J gene is TRBJ2-7, the V gene TRBV3-1 (or the pseudogene TRBV3-2); no reliable D call. Germline assignment: CDR1 LGHDT and CDR2 YNNKEL (reference sequence). This CDR3 region has 12 residues. V was trimmed by 0 bases and J by 3 bases, leaving 3 bases between them. This chain's CDR3 is CASSQDGYEQYF. Written as DNA, the CDR3 is TGTGCCAGCAGCCAAGACGGCTACGAGCAGTACTTC.

The chain joins TRBV9 to TRBJ2-2, with 8 bases identical to TRBD1. The CDR3 consists of 15 residues. V was pared by 0 bases and J by 6 bases, with 4 bases of the junction left unmatched. Germline CDR1 and CDR2: SGDLS and YYNGEE. Here the CDR3 DNA reads TGTGCCAGCAGCGTAGGGACAGGGTATCCCGGGGAGCTGTTTTTT. This gives the protein CASSVGTGYPGELFF. Full variable domain (rest looked up from reference TRBV9 and TRBJ2-2): DSGVTQTPKHLITATGQRVTLRCSPRSGDLSVYWYQQSLDQGLQFLIQYYNGEERAKGNILERFSAQQFPDLHSELNLSSLELGDSALYFCASSVGTGYPGELFFGEGSRLTVL.

Only one count was recorded for this clone. The chain is built from TRBV15 and TRBJ1-5; D not certain. Trimming removed 5 bases from V and 5 bases from J, with 10 bases in between. Germline V gene sequence: CDR1 LNHNV, CDR2 YYDKDF (reference sequence). The CDR3 loop spans 13 amino acids. The CDR3 sequence is CATSLNADQPQHF. The CDR3 nucleotides read TGTGCCACCAGCCTCAATGCGGATCAGCCCCAGCATTTT.

The rearrangement uses TRBV15 and TRBJ2-1, with TRBD2 matching over 7 bases. V shed 5 bases, J shed 8 bases, and the junction held 6 bases outside the gene matches. Germline loops: CDR1 LNHNV, CDR2 YYDKDF (reference sequence). The length of the CDR3 is 13 residues. The CDR3 DNA sequence: TGTGCCACCAGCCCCAGCGGGACCCATGAGCAGTTCTTC. It translates to CATSPSGTHEQFF. Full variable domain (rest looked up from reference TRBV15 and TRBJ2-1): DAMVIQNPRYQVTQFGKPVTLSCSQTLNHNVMYWYQQKSSQAPKLLFHYYDKDFNNEADTPDNFQSRRPNTSFCFLDIRSPGLGDTAMYLCATSPSGTHEQFFGPGTRLTVL.